This T cell receptor beta chain was sequenced for a study of T cell responses to AZD1222 COVID-19 vaccine. Notes on the study in general: Sampling captured repertoires only after the peak T cell response.

CDR3 size: 13 residues. The germline V gene has CDR1 MDHEN and CDR2 SYDVKM. Trimming took off 6 bases at V and 8 bases at J, with 16 bases between the two ends. Sequenced by immunoSEQ multiplex PCR; TCRdb stores in-frame clones only, minus some. The table has about 180,000 clones, approximately 92% seen once. Concerning this clone: The antigen is unknown.

The sequencing here drew on peripheral blood, taken 28 days after the second dose of the MenACWY control vaccine. This chain joins TRBV28 and TRBJ1-1; the D is unclear. This TCR came from an adult who received the MenACWY meningococcal vaccine as a control. The DNA of the CDR3 is TGTGCCAGCAGGGAGCGGTGGTCTGGGGAAGCTTTCTTT. Amino acids: CASRERWSGEAFF.